The 17 T cell receptor beta chains given below trace back to one sample, sequenced in a study of prognosis after radiotherapy for stage I lung cancer. Genomic DNA served as the source from which two-round multiplex PCR generated TCR beta CDR3 amplicons. First-round PCR employed TRBV- and TRBJ-specific primers for each gene. TCRdb recomputed calls from the multiplex PCR reads with MiXCR, one row per CDR3 protein. The sample carries around 23,000 distinct CDR3 sequences, 43% recorded once. Sample: PBMCs, taken before or after stereotactic body radiation therapy (not recorded which). These receptors came from a donor at least 50 years old with non-small cell lung cancer.

This chain links TRBV6-5 with TRBJ1-1; 7 positions agree with TRBD1. Germline-derived CDR1 and CDR2 are MNHEY and SVGAGI. V trimming: 4 bases; J trimming: 5 bases; junction bases outside the gene matches: 10. CDR3 length equals 15 residues. DNA of the CDR3: TGTGCCAGCAGTTCAGGCGGAGGGGGCCTTACTGAAGCTTTCTTT. Protein sequence: CASSSGGGGLTEAFF.

The chain links TRBV7-9 to TRBJ2-3, with D uncertain. The V gene lost 5 bases and the J gene lost 0 bases, with 15 bases spanning the gap. The germline gives CDR1 SEHNR, CDR2 FQNEAQ (reference sequence). This CDR3 has 16 amino acids. CDR3 in amino acids: CASSPKAMASTDTQYF. CDR3 DNA sequence: TGTGCCAGCAGCCCCAAGGCTATGGCTAGCACAGATACGCAGTATTTT.

This clonotype came up many times. The CDR3 region is CASSHQPATVGNTIYF. The CDR3, as DNA: TGCGCCAGCAGCCACCAACCAGCGACAGTTGGAAACACCATATATTTT. The rearrangement uses TRBV4-1 and TRBJ1-3, with a tentative D call TRBD1 (5 bases). Per the germline V gene, CDR1 is MGHRA and CDR2 is YSYEKL. Trimming removed 3 bases at V and 3 bases at J, with 15 bases between. This CDR3 has 16 amino acids.

As to this clonotype: A far larger clone lies a single base away; this is likely a read error. The chain is built from TRBV7-9 and TRBJ1-6; D not certain. There are 17 residues in the CDR3. V was cut by 4 bases and J by 9 bases, with 22 bases left in between. Germline loops: CDR1 SEHNR, CDR2 FQNEAQ (reference sequence). CDR3 loop: CASSSGALAAQASPLHF. For the CDR3, the DNA is TGTGCCAGCAGCTCAGGTGCATTGGCAGCTCAGGCTTCACCCCTCCACTTT.

Concerning this clonotype itself: A single base is all that separates this from a far larger clone, so a read error is likely. V gene TRBV6-9 combines with J gene TRBJ2-2; D is unresolved. Per the germline V gene, CDR1 is MNHGY and CDR2 is SVAAGI. Trimming cost V 9 bases and J 3 bases, with 14 bases left between them. The CDR3 loop spans 14 amino acids. The DNA of the CDR3 is TGTGCCAGTTACAGACTTCAGGACACCGGGGAGCTGTTTTTT. It encodes CASYRLQDTGELFF.

There are many counts of this clonotype. The genes are TRBV30 and TRBJ2-1; TRBD2 matches 15 bases. With 0 bases clipped from V and 10 bases from J, the junction kept 7 bases outside the gene matches. The CDR3 runs 16 residues. CDR1 is GTSNPN and CDR2 is SVGIG in the germline V gene (reference sequence). CDR3 region: CAWSVWTSGRAREQFF. CDR3 DNA: TGTGCCTGGAGTGTGTGGACTAGCGGGAGGGCGAGAGAGCAGTTCTTC.

This clonotype was recorded at least ten times. CDR3: CASSDASGGSQFF. The CDR3 nucleotides read TGTGCCAGCAGCGACGCTAGTGGTGGTTCGCAGTTCTTC. The J gene is TRBJ2-1, the V gene TRBV9; no reliable D call. Trimming left V 3 bases short and J 12 bases short, with 16 bases between. Germline V gene data show CDR1 as SGDLS and CDR2 as YYNGEE. This CDR3 comprises 13 residues.

In its sample, this clonotype was seen many times. The rearrangement joins TRBV12-3 or TRBV12-4 to TRBJ2-5, with D uncertain. Trimming pared 3 bases from V and 5 bases from J, leaving 16 bases between. The CDR3 length is 15 residues. Here the CDR3 DNA reads TGTGCCAGCAGTTTGAGGAGAAACACAAGGGAGACCCAGTACTTC. As protein: CASSLRRNTRETQYF.

The chain couples TRBV2 to TRBJ2-1; tentatively, D is TRBD1 (5 bases). CDR3 length: 13 residues. V was cut by 6 bases and J by 3 bases, with 9 bases left in between. In germline, CDR1 is SNHLY, CDR2 FYNNEI. The CDR3, as DNA: TGTGCCAGCAGAGGGGAAGGCTACAATGAGCAGTTCTTC. This encodes CASRGEGYNEQFF.

The sample holds many counts of this clonotype. The chain links TRBV24-1 to TRBJ2-3; 11 bases align to TRBD2. Germline V gives CDR1 KGHDR, CDR2 SFDVKD. CDR3 size: 15 residues. V was clipped by 5 bases and J by 7 bases; unmatched bases: 7. The CDR3 DNA is TGTGCCACCAGTGTAGCGGGAGGGCCTGCATATACGCAGTATTTT. Translating it yields CATSVAGGPAYTQYF.

This clonotype has ten or more counts. This rearrangement joins TRBV6-5 to TRBJ1-2, with 7 bases identical to TRBD1. This CDR3 has 14 amino acids. The junction had 10 bases not matched to a gene; V was cut back by 6 bases and J by 6 bases. Germline V gene lookup returns CDR1 MNHEY and CDR2 SVGAGI. In DNA form, the CDR3 reads TGTGCCAGCAGCACCATGACAGGGCGCGATGGCTACACCTTC. Protein sequence: CASSTMTGRDGYTF.

This clonotype was recorded at least ten times. The J gene is TRBJ2-4, the V gene TRBV19; tentatively, D is TRBD1 (5 bases). Trimming removed 4 bases at V and 6 bases at J, with 10 bases between. CDR3 length: 13 amino acids. CDR1 is LNHDA and CDR2 is SQIVND in the germline V gene (reference sequence). The CDR3, as DNA: TGTGCCAGTAGTACGACGACAGCAAACATTCAGTACTTC. Translated, it gives CASSTTTANIQYF.

This clonotype was detected ten times or more. The V and J genes are TRBV5-1 and TRBJ2-7; TRBD1 matches 7 bases. The CDR3 is 15 residues long. V shed 4 bases, J shed 1 base, and the junction held 8 bases outside the gene matches. CDR1 is SGHRS and CDR2 is YFSETQ in the germline V gene. CDR3 in DNA: TGCGCCAGCAGCAATAAAGGGGACAGTTCCTACGAGCAGTACTTC. Its protein product is CASSNKGDSSYEQYF.

Comment on this clonotype: This may be a read error: a much more frequent sequence differs by one nucleotide. The rearrangement joins TRBV27 to TRBJ2-7; maybe TRBD1 (5 bases). The CDR3 has 14 amino acids. Trimming stripped 3 bases from V and 6 bases from J, with 15 bases between. In germline, CDR1 is MNHEY, CDR2 SMNVEV (reference sequence). The CDR3 is CASSLYSGCTEQYF. CDR3 in DNA: TGTGCCAGCAGTTTGTACTCAGGGTGTACCGAGCAGTACTTC.

The chain employs TRBV6-4 and TRBJ2-3; D is ambiguous. The CDR3 consists of 14 residues. The V end lost 6 bases, the J end lost 2 bases, and 12 bases lay between the germline ends. Germline V gene data show CDR1 as MRHNA and CDR2 as SNTAGT. The CDR3 sequence is CASSHGPDTDTQYF. In DNA, the CDR3 is TGTGCCAGCAGCCATGGACCTGACACAGATACGCAGTATTTT.

The V gene is TRBV12-3 or TRBV12-4, the J gene TRBJ2-7, with 8 bases fitting TRBD1. Trimming took 3 bases from V and 1 from J; bases not matched to a gene: 2. The CDR3 loop spans 14 amino acids. The CDR3 is CASSFRDRSYEQYF. Written as DNA, the CDR3 is TGTGCCAGCAGTTTCCGGGACAGGTCCTACGAGCAGTACTTC.

Of note for this clonotype: This probably arose from a read error, given a far larger clone one base away. V is TRBV6-8 and J is TRBJ2-1; D gene ambiguous. This CDR3 comprises 12 residues. Germline assignment: CDR1 MNHGY and CDR2 SAAAGT. The CDR3: CASSYGATEQLF. CDR3 nucleotide sequence: TGTGCCAGCAGTTACGGAGCAACTGAGCAGCTCTTC.